Below, one T cell receptor (beta chain) is given with its context. The antigen it binds to is not known. No base quality values were provided; no much bigger clone lies one nucleotide off. The data were taken from a study of blood T cell repertoires in COVID-19 (dated by TCRdb to about 2020). Regarding the complete study: The collaborator samples originated in the United States, Italy and Spain and spanned the acute and convalescent phases of COVID-19. The prospective study material was composed of cDNA or gDNA derived from T cells, B-cell-depleted T cells, or PBMCs. Subjects who had been exposed to COVID-19, were actively infected with it, or had recovered from it provided the deeply sampled blood TCRbeta repertoires that made up the dataset. The repertoires were released in a freely available public database intended as a resource for research on the immune response to SARS-CoV-2. Samples came from the ongoing ImmuneRACE study (first 160 participants) plus 1,254 subjects from 6 global collaborators. Nearly every sample came with metadata listing a de-identified subject ID, COVID-19 status, age in years and sex. Where available, HLA class I and class II types were obtained from metadata supplied by the sample provider rather than from assay-based typing.

The immunoSEQ Assay, a bias-controlled multiplex PCR, was used to amplify TCRbeta CDR3 regions from genomic DNA. Processing in the source paper ran as follows. Nucleated cell counts per sample were estimated from amplification of reference gene primers within the assay. To quantify the absolute abundance of each unique TCRbeta CDR3 rearrangement, sequence reads were collapsed and filtered. For each sample, productive Simpson clonality was calculated as the square root of Simpson's diversity index over productive rearrangements. Held by TCRdb, this immuneACCESS table contains in-frame sequences only and omits some clones. Under half of the omission traces to an unresolved V gene where checked; the cause of the rest is unknown. For V, J and clone size, that table is used; D and trimming come from the DNA. The sample records a few hundred thousand clones, roughly nine tenths of which are singletons. Roughly 2.9% of the sample is taken by the ten largest.

In Seattle, one collaborating source enrolled patients while the infection was active and tracked those patients longitudinally over the course of disease. Whole blood was collected in K2EDTA tubes by collaborating institutions according to the institutions' own protocols. For TCRbeta analysis, collaborator samples were shipped as frozen whole blood, as isolated PBMCs, or as DNA extracted from either sample type. Here is what the overall study found, with its caveats: Clinical and demographic metadata were provided uncurated, with the amount varying by source and participant.

Reading the germline V gene gives CDR1 SGHDN and CDR2 FVKESK. At the junction V is shortened by 0 bases and J by 6 bases, with 8 bases in between. Including cysteine and phenylalanine, the CDR3 has 14 amino acids. Just the 42-base CDR3 DNA is kept, in frame starting at base 1. The sample comprised peripheral blood. The sequence links TRBV14 to TRBJ2-2; no confident D gene assignment can be made. The sequence came from a woman in her twenties or thirties with COVID-19, enrolled during active disease. The nucleotides read TGTGCCAGCAGCCAAGAACTCAGCGCCGGGGAGCTGTTTTTT. Its protein product is CASSQELSAGELFF.